This T cell receptor beta chain was sequenced in a study of beta chain features in type 1 diabetes. Whole-study findings and limits: Patients' naive, central memory and Treg TCRB repertoires seemed closer to one another than those of healthy donors. Junctions at VDJ sites from type 1 diabetes patients had fewer insertions and more deletions. The study found moderately but significantly shorter TCRB CDR3s in all four CD4+ subsets of Type 1 diabetes patients.

Comments on this clone: Its antigen is as yet unknown.

The whole isolated RNA underwent reverse transcription, so sequencing captured expressed TCRB transcripts. It was found that naive, central memory and regulatory T cell samples averaged about 3.5 million reads. Assay: immunoSEQ multiplex PCR; the TCRdb copy retains only in-frame clones and omits some. Here the sample spans some 44,000 clones, about 51% being singletons. Germline assignment: CDR1 SNHLY and CDR2 FYNNEI. The CDR3 is 14 amino acids. V was shortened by 8 bases and J by 0 bases, with 12 bases between the two germline ends. The receptor was isolated from a young woman in good health. The rearrangement links TRBV2 to TRBJ2-3; D gene ambiguous. Sequenced sample: Tregs from blood. The CDR3 bases are TGTGCCAGCCTCCGACTCCCGAGCACAGATACGCAGTATTTT. This encodes CASLRLPSTDTQYF.